A selection of T cell receptor beta chains follows, all from one sample in a study of blood T cells in healthy people across ages. MiXCR, run by TCRdb on the 5' RACE reads, gives a single entry per CDR3 protein. The sample contains around 820,000 distinct CDR3 sequences, approximately 25% of which appear only once. These same records also appear under a second study, on T cells of mothers and their children.

The sequenced sample consisted of blood. The receptors come from a boy under 18 in good health. Both conserved end residues are part of each CDR3. A D gene is named only where the DNA matches it firmly. Expanded clones get a size class; other rows say once, few or many, or leave the size out.

V: TRBV25-1; size: -; D: TRBD1; J: TRBJ1-4; CDR3: CASPPDRENEKLFF; DNA: TGTGCCAGCCCCCCAGACAGGGAAAATGAAAAACTGTTTTTT
V: TRBV20-1; size: -; D: -; J: TRBJ1-2; CDR3: CSARESAGAVAYGYTF; DNA: TGCAGTGCTAGAGAATCGGCGGGTGCGGTGGCCTATGGCTACACCTTC
V: TRBV6-5; size: -; D: -; J: TRBJ2-3; CDR3: CVSSLGEGSYTDTQYF; DNA: TGTGTCAGCAGTTTGGGCGAAGGGAGCTACACAGATACGCAGTATTTT
V: TRBV29-1; size: few; D: -; J: TRBJ2-3; CDR3: CSTTGDIGTDTQYF; DNA: TGCAGTACTACCGGGGACATTGGCACAGATACGCAGTATTTT
V: TRBV10-3; size: -; D: -; J: TRBJ1-2; CDR3: CTISENSVPSYGYTF; DNA: TGTACCATCAGTGAGAATTCAGTCCCCTCTTATGGCTACACCTTC
V: TRBV28; size: few; D: TRBD1; J: TRBJ1-4; CDR3: CASSTPFVGQVLDEKLFF; DNA: TGTGCCAGCAGTACGCCCTTCGTCGGACAGGTTTTGGATGAAAAACTGTTTTTT
V: TRBV6-1; size: -; D: -; J: TRBJ1-6; CDR3: CASRTPNRVEGSPLHF; DNA: TGTGCCAGCAGAACTCCGAACAGGGTCGAAGGATCACCCCTCCACTTT
V: TRBV29-1; size: -; D: -; J: TRBJ2-5; CDR3: CSVSQGRETQCF; DNA: TGCAGCGTCTCTCAGGGGCGGGAGACCCAGTGCTTC
V: TRBV9; size: -; D: -; J: TRBJ2-7; CDR3: CASSVGLDGTYEQYF; DNA: TGTGCCAGCAGCGTCGGGCTAGATGGGACCTACGAGCAGTACTTC
V: TRBV7-6; size: few; D: -; J: TRBJ2-7; CDR3: CASSLAHLQGAAYEQYF; DNA: TGTGCCAGCAGCTTAGCGCACTTGCAAGGGGCTGCCTACGAGCAGTACTTC
V: TRBV6-2/TRBV6-3; size: few; D: TRBD1; J: TRBJ2-2; CDR3: CASSRVGQGAELFF; DNA: TGTGCCAGCAGCCGCGTCGGACAGGGTGCGGAGCTGTTTTTT
V: TRBV20-1; size: -; D: -; J: TRBJ2-3; CDR3: CSARKVGSTDTQYF; DNA: TGCAGTGCTAGAAAGGTTGGAAGCACAGATACGCAGTATTTT
V: TRBV4-1; size: few; D: -; J: TRBJ2-7; CDR3: CASSQVTLTYEQYF; DNA: TGCGCCAGCAGCCAAGTGACTTTAACCTACGAGCAGTACTTC
V: TRBV4-1; size: -; D: -; J: TRBJ2-7; CDR3: CASSQESNSVGEQYF; DNA: TGCGCCAGCAGCCAAGAGAGTAATTCCGTGGGCGAGCAGTACTTC
V: TRBV12-5; size: -; D: TRBD2; J: TRBJ2-1; CDR3: CASGLLASGRYNEQFF; DNA: TGTGCTAGTGGTTTGCTGGCTAGCGGGAGGTACAATGAGCAGTTCTTC
V: TRBV19; size: -; D: TRBD2; J: TRBJ2-1; CDR3: CASSIERLAAYNEQFF; DNA: TGTGCCAGTAGTATTGAGAGGCTAGCGGCTTACAATGAGCAGTTCTTC
V: TRBV7-6; size: -; D: TRBD1; J: TRBJ2-7; CDR3: CASSPRQGLTYEQYF; DNA: TGTGCCAGCAGCCCTCGACAGGGCCTAACCTACGAGCAGTACTTC
V: TRBV7-8; size: many; D: TRBD2; J: TRBJ2-7; CDR3: CASSLTRLAGGYEQYF; DNA: TGTGCCAGCAGCTTAACCCGACTAGCGGGAGGGTACGAGCAGTACTTC
V: TRBV29-1; size: -; D: TRBD2; J: TRBJ2-1; CDR3: CSVGLAGGPVPRNEQFF; DNA: TGCAGCGTTGGACTAGCGGGAGGGCCTGTCCCTAGGAATGAGCAGTTCTTC
V: TRBV5-6; size: -; D: -; J: TRBJ2-1; CDR3: CASSSRTEYNEQFF; DNA: TGTGCCAGCAGCTCGAGGACAGAGTACAATGAGCAGTTCTTC
V: TRBV5-1; size: few; D: TRBD2; J: TRBJ2-7; CDR3: CASSQLAGERSYEQYF; DNA: TGCGCCAGCAGCCAACTAGCGGGGGAACGCTCCTACGAGCAGTACTTC
V: TRBV5-1; size: -; D: TRBD2; J: TRBJ2-7; CDR3: CASSISGGISYEQYF; DNA: TGCGCCAGCAGCATTAGCGGGGGGATCTCCTACGAGCAGTACTTC
V: TRBV7-9; size: -; D: TRBD2; J: TRBJ2-1; CDR3: CASSASGLYEQFF; DNA: TGTGCCAGCAGCGCTAGCGGTTTATATGAGCAGTTCTTC
V: TRBV20-1; size: few; D: TRBD2; J: TRBJ2-7; CDR3: CSASSLMTSGTNYEQYF; DNA: TGCAGTGCTAGTAGTCTGATGACTAGCGGGACTAACTACGAGCAGTACTTC
V: TRBV7-9; size: many; D: -; J: TRBJ2-4; CDR3: CASSSDRGARDIQYF; DNA: TGTGCCAGCAGCTCAGATCGGGGGGCAAGAGACATTCAGTACTTC
V: TRBV5-6; size: many; D: TRBD1; J: TRBJ1-1; CDR3: CASSLRDRVPEAFF; DNA: TGTGCCAGCAGCTTGCGGGACAGGGTCCCTGAAGCTTTCTTT
V: TRBV3-1; size: few; D: -; J: TRBJ1-2; CDR3: CASSQNRANYGYTF; DNA: TGTGCCAGCAGCCAAAACAGGGCGAACTATGGCTACACCTTC
V: TRBV4-2; size: few; D: -; J: TRBJ2-1; CDR3: CASSQGREGANVQFF; DNA: TGTGCCAGCAGCCAAGGTCGGGAAGGGGCTAATGTGCAGTTCTTC
V: TRBV11-2; size: -; D: -; J: TRBJ2-7; CDR3: CASSLDQVGVGEQYF; DNA: TGTGCCAGCAGCTTAGATCAAGTAGGAGTCGGCGAGCAGTACTTC
V: TRBV7-9; size: -; D: -; J: TRBJ2-1; CDR3: CASTAARHNSAEQFF; DNA: TGTGCCAGCACCGCGGCTAGGCACAACAGCGCTGAGCAGTTCTTC
V: TRBV6-2/TRBV6-3; size: few; D: TRBD1; J: TRBJ2-1; CDR3: CASSGTAAWAEQFF; DNA: TGTGCCAGCAGTGGGACAGCCGCCTGGGCTGAGCAGTTCTTC
V: TRBV4-3; size: few; D: TRBD2; J: TRBJ2-5; CDR3: CASSQASAGAEKETQYF; DNA: TGCGCCAGCAGCCAAGCCTCAGCGGGGGCGGAAAAAGAGACCCAGTACTTC
V: TRBV28; size: -; D: -; J: TRBJ1-5; CDR3: CASSFTRFSNQPQHF; DNA: TGTGCCAGCAGTTTCACACGGTTTAGCAATCAGCCCCAGCATTTT
V: TRBV6-1; size: -; D: TRBD1; J: TRBJ2-1; CDR3: CASSGQGIDEQFF; DNA: TGTGCCAGCAGTGGACAGGGGATCGATGAGCAGTTCTTC
V: TRBV10-3; size: few; D: -; J: TRBJ2-3; CDR3: CAISESKGSDTQYF; DNA: TGTGCCATCAGTGAGTCGAAGGGGTCAGATACGCAGTATTTT
V: TRBV7-6; size: many; D: -; J: TRBJ2-2; CDR3: CASSSGTPNTGELFF; DNA: TGTGCCAGCAGCTCCGGGACACCGAACACCGGGGAGCTGTTTTTT
V: TRBV28; size: -; D: TRBD2; J: TRBJ2-5; CDR3: CASGGLALQETQYF; DNA: TGTGCCAGCGGGGGACTAGCTCTGCAAGAGACCCAGTACTTC
V: TRBV28; size: few; D: -; J: TRBJ2-7; CDR3: CASSFLPYYEQYF; DNA: TGTGCCAGCAGTTTTCTGCCATACTACGAGCAGTACTTC
V: TRBV25-1; size: -; D: -; J: TRBJ2-7; CDR3: CASSAIYEQYF; DNA: TGTGCCAGCAGTGCCATCTACGAGCAGTACTTC
V: TRBV3-1; size: once; D: -; J: TRBJ2-3; CDR3: CASSQGRNRDSFYTDTQYF; DNA: TGTGCCAGCAGCCAAGGGCGAAACCGGGACTCTTTTTACACAGATACGCAGTATTTT
V: TRBV20-1; size: -; D: -; J: TRBJ1-3; CDR3: CSASLHTGNTIYF; DNA: TGCAGTGCTAGTCTGCATACTGGAAACACCATATATTTT
V: TRBV19; size: -; D: -; J: TRBJ2-7; CDR3: CASSPDSVYEQYF; DNA: TGTGCCAGTAGCCCCGACAGTGTGTACGAGCAGTACTTC
V: TRBV7-2; size: -; D: TRBD2; J: TRBJ2-1; CDR3: CASSSAGLAGGNEQFF; DNA: TGTGCCAGCAGCTCAGCGGGACTAGCGGGGGGAAATGAGCAGTTCTTC
V: TRBV6-4; size: few; D: TRBD2; J: TRBJ2-3; CDR3: CASSDTGLATDTQYF; DNA: TGTGCCAGCAGTGACACGGGACTAGCGACAGATACGCAGTATTTT
V: TRBV7-2; size: -; D: TRBD2; J: TRBJ2-1; CDR3: CASSLELAGTSSYNEQFF; DNA: TGTGCCAGCAGCTTAGAACTAGCGGGGACGAGCTCCTACAATGAGCAGTTCTTC
V: TRBV29-1; size: few; D: -; J: TRBJ2-3; CDR3: CSVELGPDTQYF; DNA: TGCAGCGTTGAGCTCGGTCCAGATACGCAGTATTTT
V: TRBV5-4; size: few; D: TRBD2; J: TRBJ2-1; CDR3: CASSEDSGGAYNEQFF; DNA: TGTGCCAGCAGCGAGGATAGCGGGGGCGCTTACAATGAGCAGTTCTTC
V: TRBV7-2; size: -; D: TRBD2; J: TRBJ2-3; CDR3: CASSLRAGVTDTQYF; DNA: TGTGCCAGCAGCTTAAGAGCGGGGGTCACAGATACGCAGTATTTT
V: TRBV12-3/TRBV12-4; size: few; D: TRBD2; J: TRBJ2-7; CDR3: CASSFGGGARHEQYF; DNA: TGTGCCAGCAGTTTTGGCGGGGGGGCTAGGCACGAGCAGTACTTC
V: TRBV15; size: -; D: TRBD1; J: TRBJ1-4; CDR3: CATSGGQGHANEKLFF; DNA: TGTGCCACCAGCGGGGGACAGGGGCATGCTAATGAAAAACTGTTTTTT